This T cell receptor beta chain was observed in a study of blood T cell repertoires in COVID-19. The authors' processing: Reference gene primer amplification yielded estimated nucleated cell counts. Only in-frame clones appear in the TCRdb table, and some are missing; sequencing was by immunoSEQ multiplex PCR. That table supplies the V and J calls and clone size; D and trimming were determined from the DNA. The table records roughly 110,000 clones, 70% to 90% of them present only once. The receptor comes from a man in his forties with acute or convalescent COVID-19. The source material was peripheral blood.

The CDR3 DNA reads TGCGCCAGCAGCCAAGATAGGGTGGGAGGAGACAGGGGGGCAGATACGCAGTATTTT. Protein: CASSQDRVGGDRGADTQYF. The chain has TRBV4-1 and TRBJ2-3; TRBD1 aligns across 9 bases. V was pared by 0 bases and J by 4 bases, with 14 bases of the junction left unmatched. Germline CDR1 is MGHRA and CDR2 is YSYEKL. This CDR3 region has 19 residues.